The following is a T cell receptor (beta chain) sequence with its context. Germline assignment: CDR1 GTSNPN and CDR2 SVGIG (reference sequence). The CDR3 loop spans 14 amino acids. V trimming: 4 bases; J trimming: 0 bases; junction bases outside the gene matches: 3. This specimen comes from a study of blood T cell repertoires in COVID-19. Study-wide context: In each case, the material was cDNA or gDNA derived from T cells, B-cell-depleted T cells, or PBMCs.

Sequencing was performed with immunoSEQ multiplex PCR; in TCRdb, only in-frame clones are kept and a portion is missing. Among roughly 110,000 clones listed, around 85% were seen once. The rearrangement joins TRBV30 to TRBJ1-1, with 9 bases that match TRBD1. The TCR was taken from a woman aged 55-75 years with COVID-19, enrolled during active disease. The sample was peripheral blood. This chain's CDR3 is CAWTDRGMNTEAFF. The DNA for the CDR3 is TGTGCCTGGACGGACAGGGGAATGAACACTGAAGCTTTCTTT. The entire variable domain, with the rest obtained from reference TRBV30 and TRBJ1-1, is as follows: SQTIHQWPATLVQPVGSPLSLECTVEGTSNPNLYWYRQAAGRGLQLLFYSVGIGQISSEVPQNLSASRPQDRQFILSSKKLLLSDSGFYLCAWTDRGMNTEAFFGQGTRLTVV.